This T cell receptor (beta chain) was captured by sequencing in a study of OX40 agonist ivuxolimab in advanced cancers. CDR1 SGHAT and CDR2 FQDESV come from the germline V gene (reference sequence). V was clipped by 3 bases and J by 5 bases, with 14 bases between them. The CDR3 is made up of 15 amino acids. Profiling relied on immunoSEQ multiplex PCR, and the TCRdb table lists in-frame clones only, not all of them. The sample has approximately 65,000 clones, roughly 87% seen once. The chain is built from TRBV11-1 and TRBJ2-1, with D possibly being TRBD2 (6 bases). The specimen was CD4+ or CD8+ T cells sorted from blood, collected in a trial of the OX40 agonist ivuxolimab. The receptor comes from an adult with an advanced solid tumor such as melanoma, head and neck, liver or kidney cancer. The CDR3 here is CASSFSGRSNNEQFF. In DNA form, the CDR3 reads TGTGCCAGCAGCTTTTCCGGGAGATCGAACAATGAGCAGTTCTTC.